A selection of T cell receptor beta chains follows, all from one sample in a study of blood T cell repertoires in COVID-19. Sequencing was performed with immunoSEQ multiplex PCR; in TCRdb, only in-frame clones are kept and a portion is missing. The sample yields 200,000 or so clones, 85% to 90% seen once. The specimen was peripheral blood. Receptors originate from a person aged 70 to 80 with COVID-19, enrolled during active disease. Both conserved end residues are part of each CDR3. The D gene is left open where the match is weak. Clone size, where shown, is once, few, many, or a class for clones that have expanded.

v_gene	j_gene	abundance	d_gene	CDR3nt	CDR3aa
TRBV15	TRBJ1-1	-	-	TGTGCCACCGCACCGGGTCGCCTTAGTACTGAAGCTTTCTTT	CATAPGRLSTEAFF
TRBV7-8	TRBJ1-1	-	TRBD1	TGTGCCAGCAGCTTAGAACTGAGGACAGGGGGTCGGGGGAACACTGAAGCTTTCTTT	CASSLELRTGGRGNTEAFF
TRBV3-1/TRBV3-2	TRBJ2-7	-	-	TGTGCCAGCAGCCTCGAAGGGAGGCGGGGAAGCGAGCAGTACTTC	CASSLEGRRGSEQYF
TRBV7-3	TRBJ2-7	few	TRBD2	TGTGCCAGCAGCTCGCAGCCGGCGGGAGGCGAGCAGTACTTC	CASSSQPAGGEQYF
TRBV19	TRBJ2-7	-	TRBD2	TGTGCCAGTAGTATTATCGGGGGGGCTTCGGGCTACGAGCAGTACTTC	CASSIIGGASGYEQYF
TRBV6-5	TRBJ2-3	-	-	TGTGCCAGCAGCCAGTCCAGGGATACGCAGTATTTT	CASSQSRDTQYF
TRBV7-2	TRBJ1-2	few	TRBD1	TGTGCCAGCAGCACCGGGACAGGATATGGCTACACCTTC	CASSTGTGYGYTF
TRBV23-1	TRBJ1-1	-	TRBD1	TGCGCCAGTACTACGACAGGGGAGAACACTGAAGCTTTCTTT	CASTTTGENTEAFF
TRBV7-8	TRBJ1-5	-	-	TGTGCCAGCAGCTTAGTCCGACAGAGCAATCAGCCCCAGCATTTT	CASSLVRQSNQPQHF
TRBV30	TRBJ1-2	-	-	TGTGCCTGGAGTGTGGCCGTTAACTATGGCTACACCTTC	CAWSVAVNYGYTF
TRBV5-5	TRBJ1-4	-	-	TGTGCCAGCAGCTTGGTGTCAGGGGACCCGGGGAAACTGTTTTTT	CASSLVSGDPGKLFF
TRBV6-4	TRBJ2-5	-	TRBD2	TGTGCCAGCAGTAGACCTAGCGGGAGGGCTGGAGAGACCCAGTACTTC	CASSRPSGRAGETQYF
TRBV5-4	TRBJ1-6	few	-	TGTGCCAGCAGCCTAACGGCGGGGGTGGATTCACCCCTCCACTTT	CASSLTAGVDSPLHF
TRBV6-1	TRBJ1-1	once	TRBD1	TGTGCCAGCAGTGAGACAGGGGTAAGAACTGAAGCTTTCTTT	CASSETGVRTEAFF
TRBV5-1	TRBJ2-2	-	TRBD2	TGCGCCAGCAGCTTGGGGAGCGGGGCGAACACCGGGGAGCTGTTTTTT	CASSLGSGANTGELFF
TRBV6-2/TRBV6-3	TRBJ2-7	once	-	TGTGCCAGCAGTTACGATGAGCTAGCCGGGCAGTACTTC	CASSYDELAGQYF
TRBV10-3	TRBJ1-1	-	-	TGTGCCATCAGTGAGTCGTCCAGTGCCAACACTGAAGCTTTCTTT	CAISESSSANTEAFF
TRBV28	TRBJ2-3	few	-	TGTGCCAGCAGTTCCCACCAGGGGAGCGCGCAGTATTTT	CASSSHQGSAQYF
TRBV6-1	TRBJ1-1	-	TRBD1	TGTGCCAGCAGTGACCGGACAGGGGGGAGCGGCACTGAAGCTTTCTTT	CASSDRTGGSGTEAFF
TRBV19	TRBJ1-5	-	TRBD1	TGTGCCAGTACCGCGGACAGGGACAGTCAGCCCCAGCATTTT	CASTADRDSQPQHF
TRBV30	TRBJ1-4	-	TRBD1	TGTGCCTGGAGTCGATGGACAGGCAAGACTCTTAATGAAAAACTGTTTTTT	CAWSRWTGKTLNEKLFF
TRBV19	TRBJ2-3	-	TRBD1	TGTGCCAGTAGGAGGACAGGGGCAGATACGCAGTATTTT	CASRRTGADTQYF
TRBV6-6	TRBJ1-2	-	TRBD1	TGTGCCAGCAGTCCCGGGACAGGGGACGGGGGCTATGGCTACACCTTC	CASSPGTGDGGYGYTF
TRBV5-5	TRBJ2-2	-	-	TGTGCCAGCAGCTTTCTGGGAGGCACCGGGGAGCTGTTTTTT	CASSFLGGTGELFF
TRBV21-1	TRBJ2-3	once	-	TGTGCCAGCAGCAAGGCCTGTCCGCGGGATACGCAGTATTTT	CASSKACPRDTQYF
TRBV28	TRBJ1-5	-	TRBD1	TGTGCCAGCAGTTCGACAGGGTTGAGCAATCAGCCCCAGCATTTT	CASSSTGLSNQPQHF